These T cell receptor beta chains were read from a single sample in a study of cytomegalovirus exposure and HLA in healthy donors. Method: immunoSEQ multiplex PCR; TCRdb's copy keeps in-frame clones and lacks some. The sample records around 130,000 clones, around 73% being singletons. Sequencing was carried out using PBMCs. The origin of the receptors is a middle-aged man in good health and CMV-seronegative. The CDR3 runs from the conserved cysteine through the conserved F or W. A D gene is named only where the DNA matches it firmly. The size entry is marked missing in some rows and otherwise reads once, few, many or a size class.

CDR3 length	V gene	J gene	D gene	clone size	CDR3 protein	CDR3 DNA
15	TRBV2	TRBJ2-5	NA	NA	CASSEMRSSKETQYF	TGTGCCAGCAGTGAGATGAGAAGTTCGAAAGAGACCCAGTACTTC
16	TRBV10-1	TRBJ2-3	TRBD2	once	CASSVKSGRGGDTQYF	TGCGCCAGCAGCGTAAAAAGCGGGAGAGGAGGAGATACGCAGTATTTT
15	TRBV25-1	TRBJ2-4	TRBD2	NA	CASSEGGTSGNIQYF	TGTGCCAGCAGTGAAGGGGGGACTAGCGGTAACATTCAGTACTTC
14	TRBV6-1	TRBJ1-5	NA	NA	CASSIGSGRQPQHF	TGTGCCAGCAGTATTGGGAGCGGGAGACAGCCCCAGCATTTT
16	TRBV27	TRBJ2-3	TRBD2	NA	CASSPTSGVSTDTQYF	TGTGCCAGCAGTCCCACCAGCGGGGTGAGCACAGATACGCAGTATTTT
15	TRBV10-3	TRBJ2-1	TRBD2	NA	CAISEGSGSGNEQFF	TGTGCCATCAGTGAGGGTAGCGGGAGTGGCAATGAGCAGTTCTTC
13	TRBV7-2	TRBJ1-3	NA	NA	CASRQGAGNTIYF	TGTGCCAGCAGACAGGGAGCTGGAAACACCATATATTTT
15	TRBV6-1	TRBJ2-7	NA	NA	CASSEHGGSSYEQYF	TGTGCCAGCAGTGAACACGGTGGGAGCTCCTACGAGCAGTACTTC
15	TRBV5-6	TRBJ2-3	NA	NA	CASSLSASGTDTQYF	TGTGCCAGCAGCCTGTCAGCGTCTGGCACAGATACGCAGTATTTT
15	TRBV25-1	TRBJ2-3	TRBD1	NA	CASRDRDRVADTQYF	TGTGCCAGCAGGGACCGGGACAGGGTTGCAGATACGCAGTATTTT
13	TRBV11-3	TRBJ1-1	NA	NA	CASSWDQGTEAFF	TGTGCCAGCAGCTGGGATCAGGGAACTGAAGCTTTCTTT
16	TRBV5-1	TRBJ2-1	TRBD2	NA	CASSSEAGVLYNEQFF	TGCGCCAGCAGCTCAGAAGCGGGAGTATTGTACAATGAGCAGTTCTTC
16	TRBV7-2	TRBJ1-6	TRBD1	NA	CASSLRDRGLGSPLHF	TGTGCCAGCAGCTTAAGGGACAGGGGGCTGGGTTCACCCCTCCACTTT
14	TRBV21-1	TRBJ1-2	NA	once	CASSMEGADYGYTF	TGTGCCAGCAGCATGGAGGGGGCTGACTATGGCTACACCTTC
15	TRBV30	TRBJ2-2	TRBD1	NA	CARDRGLTSTGELFF	TGTGCCCGGGACAGGGGGCTGACTAGCACCGGGGAGCTGTTTTTT
16	TRBV10-2	TRBJ2-5	TRBD1	NA	CASSESGTGGGETQYF	TGCGCCAGCAGTGAGTCCGGGACAGGGGGCGGAGAGACCCAGTACTTC
15	TRBV28	TRBJ2-1	TRBD2	NA	CASSLSGEGKGEQFF	TGTGCCAGCAGTTTATCGGGGGAGGGCAAGGGTGAGCAGTTCTTC
11	TRBV20-1	TRBJ2-7	NA	NA	CSARDSYEQYF	TGCAGTGCTAGGGACAGTTACGAGCAGTACTTC
15	TRBV19	TRBJ1-2	NA	NA	CASKVKRLSNYGYTF	TGTGCCAGTAAAGTGAAGAGACTAAGTAACTATGGCTACACCTTC
17	TRBV19	TRBJ1-5	NA	once	CASNGLSAGYSNQPQHF	TGTGCCAGTAACGGTCTTTCCGCGGGTTATAGCAATCAGCCCCAGCATTTT
16	TRBV10-3	TRBJ2-1	TRBD2	NA	CAISDPTSGQYNEQFF	TGTGCCATCAGTGACCCGACTAGCGGCCAATACAATGAGCAGTTCTTC
11	TRBV6-5	TRBJ1-2	TRBD1	NA	CASSTGGGYTF	TGTGCCAGCAGCACAGGGGGTGGCTACACCTTC
18	TRBV23-1	TRBJ2-6	NA	few	CASSLLDSLTSGANVLTF	TGCGCCAGCAGTCTCTTGGACAGCCTTACCTCTGGGGCCAACGTCCTGACTTTC
17	TRBV6-1	TRBJ1-3	NA	NA	CASSESPGVPSGNTIYF	TGTGCCAGCAGTGAGAGTCCAGGGGTCCCCTCTGGAAACACCATATATTTT
15	TRBV19	TRBJ1-5	NA	NA	CASTSGGSGNQPQHF	TGTGCCAGTACCAGTGGGGGGTCGGGCAATCAGCCCCAGCATTTT
16	TRBV11-1	TRBJ2-7	NA	NA	CASSLTESQGGYEQYF	TGTGCCAGCAGCCTAACGGAAAGCCAAGGGGGCTACGAGCAGTACTTC
15	TRBV5-4	TRBJ2-1	NA	NA	CASSSTSSSYNEQFF	TGTGCCAGCAGCTCGACTAGTAGCTCCTACAATGAGCAGTTCTTC
14	TRBV15	TRBJ2-5	NA	NA	CATSRDRTGGTQYF	TGTGCCACCAGCAGAGATCGGACTGGTGGGACCCAGTACTTC
16	TRBV7-2	TRBJ1-1	NA	NA	CASSFAGPGVNTEAFF	TGTGCCAGCAGCTTTGCGGGACCGGGGGTGAACACTGAAGCTTTCTTT
16	TRBV19	TRBJ1-5	NA	NA	CASSIQGADSNQPQHF	TGTGCCAGTAGTATACAAGGGGCGGATAGCAATCAGCCCCAGCATTTT
14	TRBV7-2	TRBJ2-3	NA	NA	CASSFSGSTDTQYF	TGTGCCAGCAGCTTCAGCGGGAGCACAGATACGCAGTATTTT
17	TRBV9	TRBJ2-7	TRBD2	NA	CASSKEGSGSKFDEQYF	TGTGCCAGCAGCAAAGAGGGTAGCGGGAGCAAATTCGACGAGCAGTACTTC
15	TRBV7-8	TRBJ2-3	TRBD1	NA	CASSTRDRVADTQYF	TGTGCCAGCAGCACCCGGGACAGGGTGGCAGATACGCAGTATTTT
14	TRBV4-2	TRBJ1-1	TRBD1	NA	CASTEQGADTEAFF	TGTGCCAGCACCGAACAGGGGGCCGACACTGAAGCTTTCTTT
15	TRBV10-3	TRBJ2-1	TRBD2	NA	CAISGGGAAYNEQFF	TGTGCCATCAGTGGGGGAGGGGCCGCTTACAATGAGCAGTTCTTC
14	TRBV19	TRBJ1-2	NA	NA	CASSQLRGNYGYTF	TGTGCCAGTTCGCAACTCAGGGGTAACTATGGCTACACCTTC
16	TRBV2	TRBJ2-7	TRBD2	NA	CASSPEQGLLSYEQYF	TGTGCCAGCAGTCCAGAGCAGGGACTACTCTCCTACGAGCAGTACTTC
14	TRBV25-1	TRBJ2-5	TRBD2	NA	CASSEFSGLKTQYF	TGTGCCAGCAGTGAATTTAGCGGGTTAAAGACCCAGTACTTC
17	TRBV10-3	TRBJ1-4	TRBD1	NA	CAISEAGQGSTNEKLFF	TGTGCCATCAGTGAGGCGGGACAGGGAAGTACGAATGAAAAACTGTTTTTT
15	TRBV2	TRBJ2-3	NA	NA	CASSVVGAGTDTQYF	TGTGCCAGCAGTGTGGTGGGGGCGGGCACAGATACGCAGTATTTT
16	TRBV30	TRBJ2-1	TRBD2	NA	CAWSVTSGSIRNEQFF	TGTGCCTGGAGTGTAACTAGCGGGAGTATTCGCAATGAGCAGTTCTTC
16	TRBV2	TRBJ1-1	TRBD1	NA	CASRPGTANRNTEAFF	TGTGCCAGCAGGCCCGGGACAGCTAATAGGAACACTGAAGCTTTCTTT
16	TRBV7-8	TRBJ2-3	TRBD2	NA	CASSPSSGSRADTQYF	TGTGCCAGCAGCCCTAGTAGCGGGAGTAGGGCAGATACGCAGTATTTT
14	TRBV2	TRBJ2-1	TRBD1	NA	CASRVDRGYNEQFF	TGTGCCAGCAGAGTTGACAGGGGGTACAATGAGCAGTTCTTC
15	TRBV30	TRBJ2-1	TRBD2	few	CAWSVGRGSYNEQFF	TGTGCCTGGAGCGTGGGGAGGGGCTCCTACAATGAGCAGTTCTTC
13	TRBV18	TRBJ1-1	NA	NA	CASSPGFRDEAFF	TGTGCCAGCTCACCGGGTTTCCGGGATGAAGCTTTCTTT
14	TRBV10-2	TRBJ1-1	NA	few	CASSWTAMNTEAFF	TGCGCCAGCAGCTGGACAGCCATGAACACTGAAGCTTTCTTT
14	TRBV4-2	TRBJ2-2	TRBD1	NA	CASSPGQPTGELFF	TGTGCCAGCAGCCCGGGACAGCCCACCGGGGAGCTGTTTTTT
14	TRBV19	TRBJ1-1	TRBD1	NA	CASSARTGGTEAFF	TGTGCCAGTAGTGCTCGGACAGGGGGCACTGAAGCTTTCTTT
15	TRBV19	TRBJ2-1	TRBD2	NA	CASRSLAGGGHEQFF	TGTGCCAGTAGGTCGCTAGCGGGAGGGGGACATGAGCAGTTCTTC
15	TRBV14	TRBJ1-1	NA	many	CASSLIQGSNTEAFF	TGTGCCAGCAGTCTAATACAGGGCTCGAACACTGAAGCTTTCTTT
15	TRBV4-1	TRBJ2-1	TRBD2	few	CASSSTSGRAAEQFF	TGCGCCAGCAGTTCGACTAGCGGGAGGGCCGCCGAGCAGTTCTTC
13	TRBV11-2	TRBJ1-1	NA	NA	CASSVAQGSEAFF	TGTGCCAGCAGCGTAGCCCAGGGTTCAGAAGCTTTCTTT
16	TRBV11-2	TRBJ2-1	NA	NA	CASSLRADSSYNEQFF	TGTGCCAGCAGCTTAAGAGCGGATAGCTCCTACAATGAGCAGTTCTTC
16	TRBV10-2	TRBJ2-3	TRBD2	NA	CASSHPLAGGTDTQYF	TGCGCCAGCAGTCACCCACTAGCGGGAGGTACAGATACGCAGTATTTT